These 28 T cell receptor beta chains were all obtained from the same sample, sequenced in a study of read filtering for tumor transcriptome and immune sequencing. Molecular barcoded adaptors covering alpha/delta and beta/gamma chains were used on around 370 ng RNA. A single record per CDR3 protein comes from TCRdb applying MiXCR to the reads. The repertoire consists of 100,000 to 150,000 distinct CDR3 sequences, with 13% occurring once and the leading ten covering 8.4%. Sequencing was done on a sample of a population of CD138-negative cells sorted from bone marrow. The source of these receptors is a donor aged 40 or over with multiple myeloma.

This clonotype was counted many times. The gene calls are TRBV14 and TRBJ1-5, with TRBD1 identical over 8 bases. Trimming cost V 4 bases and J 2 bases; bases outside gene matches: 7. The CDR3 consists of 16 residues. Germline V gene data show CDR1 as SGHDN and CDR2 as FVKESK. CDR3 sequence (DNA): TGTGCCAGCAGCCTAAGGGGCAGGGGGCGCAATCAGCCCCAGCATTTT. It encodes CASSLRGRGRNQPQHF.

This clonotype was found many times. This rearrangement joins TRBV19 to TRBJ1-5, with 12 bases fitting TRBD1. Unmatched junction bases numbered 7, after V lost 6 bases and J lost 7 bases. Germline V gives CDR1 LNHDA, CDR2 SQIVND (reference sequence). The CDR3 spans 15 residues. CDR3 sequence (DNA): TGTGCCAGTAGCTTAGGGACAGGGGGCCGACAGCCCCAGCATTTT. The encoded protein is CASSLGTGGRQPQHF.

The sample holds many counts of this clonotype. The CDR3 loop is CAWRARDTRGSQPQHF. As DNA, the CDR3 is TGTGCCTGGAGGGCCCGGGACACCCGAGGCAGTCAGCCCCAGCATTTT. This chain connects TRBV30 to TRBJ1-5, with D possibly TRBD1 on 6 matching bases. The CDR3 runs to 16 residues. Trimming shortened V by 3 bases and J by 6 bases, and 21 bases separated the two germline ends. CDR1 GTSNPN and CDR2 SVGIG come from the germline V gene (reference sequence).

This clonotype came up many times. CDR3 residues: CAISESGGEVYQPQHF. The CDR3 DNA follows: TGTGCCATCAGTGAGTCAGGGGGCGAGGTCTATCAGCCCCAGCATTTT. The chain links TRBV10-3 to TRBJ1-5, with 7 positions matching TRBD1. Trimming removed 0 bases from V and 5 bases from J; junction bases left unmatched: 7. The V gene's germline CDR1 is ENHRY and CDR2 SYGVKD. CDR3 length: 16 residues.

The V and J genes are TRBV19 and TRBJ2-7; 7 bases are shared with TRBD2. From germline, CDR1 is LNHDA and CDR2 SQIVND (reference sequence). Unmatched junction bases numbered 9, after V lost 6 bases and J lost 4 bases. The CDR3 is 14 residues long. In DNA, the CDR3 is TGTGCCAGTAGCGACCCCGGGGGGTTGTACGAGCAGTACTTC. Translated, it gives CASSDPGGLYEQYF.

This clonotype was observed many times. This chain uses TRBV20-1 with TRBJ2-1, with 9 positions matching TRBD2. CDR1 and CDR2 from the germline V gene are DFQATT and SNEGSKA (reference sequence). This CDR3 has 17 amino acids. Trimming at V came to 3 bases and at J to 0 bases, leaving 9 bases not matched to a gene. As DNA, the CDR3 is TGCAGTGCTAGTGATAGCGGGGGTGTCTTCTCCTACAATGAGCAGTTCTTC. This codes for CSASDSGGVFSYNEQFF.

The CDR3 here is CSARDGGQGAWEQYF. The CDR3 nucleotides are TGCAGTGCTAGAGACGGTGGACAGGGGGCTTGGGAGCAGTACTTC. The chain combines TRBV20-1 with TRBJ2-7, with TRBD1 identical over 11 bases. This CDR3 region has 15 residues. Germline CDR1 is DFQATT and CDR2 is SNEGSKA (reference sequence). With 0 bases clipped from V and 7 bases from J, the junction kept 8 bases outside the gene matches.

This clonotype has only a few counts. A read error is possible here, since a much larger clone lies one base away. The gene calls are TRBV7-2 and TRBJ2-3; D unclear. CDR3 size: 14 residues. Germline CDR1 reads SGHTA; CDR2 reads FQGNSA. V was pared by 5 bases and J by 8 bases, with 17 bases between. The CDR3 DNA sequence: TGTGCCAGCAGCCCCTCGTTTGGCCAAGTTACGCAGTATTTT. Protein product: CASSPSFGQVTQYF.

The sample holds many counts of this clonotype. The CDR3 loop is CSARDSYLPYEQYF. CDR3 in DNA: TGCAGTGCTAGAGATTCCTACCTACCGTACGAGCAGTACTTC. J is TRBJ2-7 and V is TRBV20-1; D remains unclear. This CDR3 contains 14 residues. Trimming cost V 0 bases and J 4 bases, with 13 bases left between them. Germline V gene data show CDR1 as DFQATT and CDR2 as SNEGSKA (reference sequence).

This clonotype was picked up many times. The chain couples TRBV7-9 to TRBJ2-6, with 8 bases fitting TRBD1. Germline V CDR1 and CDR2: SEHNR, FQNEAQ (reference sequence). CDR3 size: 18 residues. The junction had 10 bases not matched to a gene; V was cut back by 6 bases and J by 0 bases. The CDR3 DNA sequence: TGTGCCAGCAGGCAGGGGGACAGGTATTCCTCTGGGGCCAACGTCCTGACTTTC. Its translation: CASRQGDRYSSGANVLTF.

In its sample, this clonotype was seen many times. CDR3 protein: CASSHTSGRIYNEQFF. The CDR3 DNA reads TGCGCCAGCAGCCATACTAGCGGGAGAATTTACAATGAGCAGTTCTTC. The chain couples TRBV4-3 to TRBJ2-1; 11 bases match TRBD2. V trimming: 3 bases; J trimming: 4 bases; junction bases outside the gene matches: 5. From germline, CDR1 is LGHNA and CDR2 YSLEER. The length of the CDR3 is 16 residues.

The table lists this clonotype with a few counts. Since no conserved phenylalanine or tryptophan closes the CDR3, a read error is the likely cause. The chain carries TRBV2 and TRBJ1-1, with 8 bases matching TRBD1. This CDR3 region has 14 residues. In germline, CDR1 is SNHLY, CDR2 FYNNEI. V shed 7 bases and J 1 base; nucleotides not matched to a gene: 5. The CDR3: CASTRDRGNTEAFS. The CDR3 DNA reads TGTGCCAGCACCAGAGACAGGGGGAACACTGAAGCTTTCTCT.

The chain has TRBV5-4 and TRBJ2-5; TRBD2 matches 9 bases. Germline values: CDR1 SGHNT, CDR2 YYREEE (reference sequence). With 0 bases clipped from V and 3 bases from J, the junction kept 3 bases outside the gene matches. This CDR3 spans 15 amino acids. CDR3 sequence (DNA): TGTGCCAGCAGCTTGGCGGCGGGAGGGGAAGAGACCCAGTACTTC. Translating gives CASSLAAGGEETQYF. The whole variable domain, remainder taken from reference TRBV5-4 and TRBJ2-5, is ETGVTQSPTHLIKTRGQQVTLRCSSQSGHNTVSWYQQALGQGPQFIFQYYREEENGRGNFPPRFSGLQFPNYSSELNVNALELDDSALYLCASSLAAGGEETQYFGPGTRLLVL.

This clonotype has just a few counts. The CDR3: CASSYVGPPNTGELFF. The CDR3 bases are TGTGCCAGCAGTTACGTGGGACCGCCGAACACCGGGGAGCTGTTTTTT. The chain combines TRBV6-6 with TRBJ2-2; D may match TRBD1 or TRBD2 (5 bases each). From germline, CDR1 is MNHNY and CDR2 SVGAGI (reference sequence). The CDR3 consists of 16 residues. V was cut by 2 bases and J by 0 bases, with 10 bases left in between.

This clonotype has a count of ten or more. V gene TRBV6-6 combines with J gene TRBJ2-4; TRBD1 matches at 8 bases. Germline V CDR1 and CDR2: MNHNY, SVGAGI (reference sequence). V lost 7 bases, J lost 7 bases, and 6 bases stayed unmatched. This CDR3 contains 13 residues. This CDR3 reads CASTRQGSNIQYF. The CDR3 DNA is TGTGCCAGCACCCGACAGGGGAGCAACATTCAGTACTTC.

The sample holds many counts of this clonotype. V is TRBV6-6 and J is TRBJ1-1; D is perhaps TRBD1 (5 bases). Trimming removed 2 bases at V and 1 base at J, with 14 bases between. Germline V lookup: CDR1 MNHNY, CDR2 SVGAGI (reference sequence). The CDR3 is made up of 16 amino acids. CDR3 nucleotides: TGTGCCAGCAGTTACGGGCCAGGGAGGTCGAACACTGAAGCTTTCTTT. It encodes CASSYGPGRSNTEAFF.

This clonotype was detected many times. The chain employs TRBV10-3 and TRBJ1-5; a weak D match, TRBD1 (5 bases). The CDR3 covers 15 residues. Trimming stripped 3 bases from V and 6 bases from J, with 15 bases between. The germline V gene has CDR1 ENHRY and CDR2 SYGVKD. CDR3 nucleotide sequence: TGTGCCATCAGTGAAGAACCAGGGTCAGGTCAGCCCCAGCATTTT. It encodes CAISEEPGSGQPQHF.

Points on this clonotype: A single base separates this from a much larger clone, so it may be a read error. The V call is TRBV11-2, the J call TRBJ2-2; TRBD1 agrees at 7 bases. The germline V gene encodes CDR1 SGHAT and CDR2 FQNNGV. Losses at the gene ends were 4 bases for V and 3 bases for J; bases not matched to a gene: 8. The CDR3 is made up of 16 amino acids. Here the CDR3 reads CASSSSRGLDTGELFF. The DNA for the CDR3 is TGTGCCAGCAGCTCCTCCAGGGGGTTGGACACCGGGGAGCTGTTTTTT.

This clonotype was seen at least ten times. The chain is built from TRBV6-5 and TRBJ2-3; tentatively, D is TRBD1 (7 bases). Germline lookup yields CDR1 MNHEY and CDR2 SVGAGI. Trimming stripped 0 bases from V and 8 bases from J, with 12 bases between. The CDR3 is 14 amino acids. CDR3 residues: CASSYSEGASTQYF. DNA of the CDR3: TGTGCCAGCAGTTACTCGGAGGGGGCGAGTACGCAGTATTTT.

The chain employs TRBV12-3 or TRBV12-4 and TRBJ2-1; D not certain. The CDR3 extends over 13 amino acids. Trimming removed 3 bases at V and 8 bases at J, with 11 bases between. The CDR3 loop is CASSFNSYDEQFF. The CDR3 DNA reads TGTGCCAGCAGTTTCAATAGCTATGATGAGCAGTTCTTC.

This chain links TRBV20-1 with TRBJ1-5, with D perhaps matching TRBD1 (5 bases). Germline values: CDR1 DFQATT, CDR2 SNEGSKA (reference sequence). V was cut by 5 bases and J by 7 bases, with 12 bases left in between. The CDR3 length is 12 residues. CDR3 protein: CSALRWDQPQHF. CDR3 DNA: TGCAGTGCTCTGCGTTGGGACCAGCCCCAGCATTTT.

This clonotype occurred many times. The gene calls are TRBV2 and TRBJ1-3, with D maybe TRBD1 (5 bases). The CDR3 is made up of 16 amino acids. CDR1 and CDR2 from the germline V gene are SNHLY and FYNNEI. Deletions cut 4 bases from V and 0 bases from J, with 13 bases between. CDR3 bases: TGTGCCAGCAGTGTGGAGGGGCAGACCTCTGGAAACACCATATATTTT. This gives the protein CASSVEGQTSGNTIYF.

The sample holds a few counts of this clonotype. This chain links TRBV12-3 or TRBV12-4 with TRBJ2-5; 9 bases are a match to TRBD1. This CDR3 has 13 residues. Trimming cost V 5 bases and J 5 bases; bases outside gene matches: 3. CDR3 region: CASSGTGRETQYF. The CDR3 nucleotides read TGTGCCAGCAGTGGGACAGGGCGGGAGACCCAGTACTTC.

Only a few counts were recorded for this clonotype. The V call is TRBV19, the J call TRBJ2-1, with 14 bases aligning to TRBD2. The ends lost 8 bases at V and 7 bases at J; junction bases unmatched: 19. CDR1 LNHDA and CDR2 SQIVND come from the germline V gene (reference sequence). The CDR3 has 19 amino acids. CDR3 nucleotide sequence: TGTGCCAGTGGGGCCGGGACTAGCGGGAGTTATTCCTCCTCTAATGAGCAGTTCTTC. As protein: CASGAGTSGSYSSSNEQFF.

This clonotype was observed many times. This rearrangement joins TRBV7-6 to TRBJ2-3; D might be TRBD1 or TRBD2, each matching 5 bases. With 7 bases removed from V and 3 bases from J, the gap between germline ends came to 17 bases. The CDR3 sequence is 15 residues long. CDR1 is SGHVS and CDR2 is FNYEAQ in the germline V gene. For the CDR3, the DNA is TGTGCCAGCAACGCAGGGCTAGCATTGACAGATACGCAGTATTTT. Its protein is CASNAGLALTDTQYF. The variable domain in full, with the rest retrieved from reference TRBV7-6 and TRBJ2-3, is GAGVSQSPRYKVTKRGQDVALRCDPISGHVSLYWYRQALGQGPEFLTYFNYEAQQDKSGLPNDRFSAERPEGSISTLTIQRTEQRDSAMYRCASNAGLALTDTQYFGPGTRLTVL.

On this clonotype itself: A read error may explain this, as a much larger clone is one base away. This rearrangement joins TRBV2 to TRBJ2-5; D perhaps matches TRBD2 (6 bases). The germline CDR1 and CDR2 sequences are SNHLY and FYNNEI. This CDR3 region has 15 residues. CDR3 DNA: TGTGCCAGCAGTCGGAACATAGCGGAACAAGAGACCCGGTACTTC. It yields the protein CASSRNIAEQETRYF. Filled out from reference TRBV2 and TRBJ2-5, the complete variable domain reads EPEVTQTPSHQVTQMGQEVILRCVPISNHLYFYWYRQILGQKVEFLVSFYNNEISEKSEIFDDQFSVERPDGSNFTLKIRSTKLEDSAMYFCASSRNIAEQETRYFGPGTRLLVL.

This clonotype was seen at least ten times. The chain carries TRBV4-2 and TRBJ2-7, with 7 nucleotides matching TRBD2. In germline, CDR1 is LGHNA, CDR2 YNFKEQ. CDR3 length equals 16 residues. Germline trimming cut 4 bases from V and 1 base from J; bases unmatched to any gene: 10. Written as DNA, the CDR3 is TGTGCCAGCAGCCCGGTGGGAGGGTTGAGGTCCTACGAGCAGTACTTC. Its translation: CASSPVGGLRSYEQYF.

This chain links TRBV19 with TRBJ1-5; no firm D call. V was shortened by 0 bases and J by 1 base, with 7 bases between the two germline ends. Per germline, CDR1 LNHDA and CDR2 SQIVND (reference sequence). The CDR3 runs to 15 residues. The CDR3 nucleotides read TGTGCCAGTAGTATAGACGATGGGAGCAATCAGCCCCAGCATTTT. It specifies CASSIDDGSNQPQHF.